The rows below give T cell receptor beta chains drawn from one sample of a study of CD8+ T cells in alopecia areata. Profiled with immunoSEQ multiplex PCR; TCRdb holds only in-frame clones, not every one. Of under 200,000 clones in the sample, roughly two thirds were seen once. Sequencing was performed on CD4+ T cells sorted from blood, taken at week 4, from a patient treated with tofacitinib. The receptors derive from a human donor with alopecia areata. Both conserved end residues are part of each CDR3. A D gene is named only where the DNA matches it firmly. Only some rows state a clone size, as once, few, many or a class for expanded clones.

TRBV1,TRBJ2-5,NA,NA,CTSSQATGGETQYF,TGCACCAGCAGCCAGGCGACAGGGGGTGAGACCCAGTACTTC
TRBV2,TRBJ1-5,TRBD1,NA,CASSVTGISNQPQHF,TGTGCCAGCAGTGTGACAGGGATTAGCAATCAGCCCCAGCATTTT
TRBV6-5,TRBJ1-6,TRBD1,NA,CASSDRELYNSPLHF,TGTGCCAGCAGCGACAGGGAATTGTATAATTCACCCCTCCACTTT
TRBV6-6,TRBJ2-2,TRBD2,NA,CASSSSGGRDTGELFF,TGTGCCAGCAGTTCCTCGGGGGGGCGCGACACCGGGGAGCTGTTTTTT
TRBV9,TRBJ2-3,TRBD2,many,CASSPRGLAGGTDTQYF,TGTGCCAGCAGCCCCCGGGGCCTAGCGGGAGGCACAGATACGCAGTATTTT
TRBV11-3,TRBJ2-3,TRBD2,few,CASSFSGGSDTQYF,TGTGCCAGCAGCTTTAGCGGGGGGTCAGATACGCAGTATTTT
TRBV2,TRBJ1-2,NA,NA,CASRGDQRGYTF,TGTGCCAGCAGAGGGGACCAGCGGGGCTACACCTTC
TRBV29-1,TRBJ1-2,TRBD1,few,CSVGRTGGLVGYTF,TGCAGCGTTGGGCGGACAGGGGGCCTTGTTGGCTACACCTTC
TRBV11-2,TRBJ1-1,NA,many,CASSSDRSPTEAFF,TGTGCCAGCAGCTCGGACAGAAGTCCCACTGAAGCTTTCTTT
TRBV15,TRBJ2-5,NA,once,CATSMNLGGNQYF,TGTGCCACCAGCATGAATTTAGGGGGTAACCAGTACTTC
TRBV5-1,TRBJ1-5,NA,NA,CASSLRGDDQPQHF,TGCGCCAGCAGCTTGCGGGGGGACGATCAGCCCCAGCATTTT
TRBV29-1,TRBJ1-2,NA,NA,CSVDGGGGYTF,TGCAGCGTTGATGGGGGCGGTGGCTACACCTTC
TRBV29-1,TRBJ2-1,TRBD1,once,CSARTGPYNEQFF,TGCAGCGCCCGGACAGGGCCCTACAATGAGCAGTTCTTC
TRBV5-1,TRBJ2-2,TRBD1,few,CASSGTDTGELFF,TGCGCCAGCAGCGGGACAGACACCGGGGAGCTGTTTTTT
TRBV29-1,TRBJ1-6,TRBD1,NA,CSARTGGSSPLHF,TGCAGCGCACGGACAGGGGGCTCTTCACCCCTCCACTTT
TRBV25-1,TRBJ1-6,NA,once,CASNRDYNSPLHF,TGTGCCAGCAACAGGGACTATAATTCACCCCTCCACTTT
TRBV12-5,TRBJ2-1,NA,NA,CASGLNYEQFF,TGTGCTAGTGGACTAAACTATGAGCAGTTCTTC
TRBV30,TRBJ2-1,NA,few,CAWNVGSSYNEQFF,TGTGCCTGGAATGTTGGTAGCTCCTACAATGAGCAGTTCTTC
TRBV30,TRBJ1-1,NA,NA,CAWRNVGNTEAFF,TGTGCCTGGAGGAACGTGGGAAACACTGAAGCTTTCTTT
TRBV29-1,TRBJ2-3,NA,NA,CSGNTGIWGTDTQYF,TGCAGCGGAAACACAGGGATCTGGGGCACAGATACGCAGTATTTT
TRBV18,TRBJ1-1,NA,NA,CASSTGGNTEAFF,TGTGCCAGCTCAACGGGAGGGAACACTGAAGCTTTCTTT
TRBV27,TRBJ2-5,TRBD1,NA,CASSLYRQGVETQYF,TGTGCCAGCAGTTTATATAGACAGGGGGTGGAGACCCAGTACTTC
TRBV2,TRBJ1-1,NA,NA,CASSEAPLDTEAFF,TGTGCCAGCAGTGAAGCCCCTTTGGACACTGAAGCTTTCTTT
TRBV29-1,TRBJ2-5,TRBD1,NA,CSVERQGGETQYF,TGCAGCGTTGAACGACAGGGTGGGGAGACCCAGTACTTC
TRBV30,TRBJ2-2,TRBD1,NA,CAWSVLEGATGELFF,TGTGCCTGGAGTGTTTTAGAGGGGGCAACCGGGGAGCTGTTTTTT
TRBV9,TRBJ2-1,NA,NA,CASSVGQVYNEQFF,TGTGCCAGCAGCGTCGGGCAGGTCTACAATGAGCAGTTCTTC
TRBV4-2,TRBJ2-1,TRBD2,few,CASSQQTSGGAAEQFF,TGTGCCAGCAGCCAACAAACTAGCGGGGGGGCCGCTGAGCAGTTCTTC
TRBV4-2,TRBJ1-1,NA,NA,CASSPKDDRNTEAFF,TGTGCCAGCAGCCCAAAGGACGACAGGAACACTGAAGCTTTCTTT
TRBV30,TRBJ1-5,NA,NA,CAWGRWGQPQHF,TGTGCCTGGGGCCGTTGGGGACAGCCCCAGCATTTT
TRBV7-9,TRBJ1-1,NA,few,CASSDVGDAFF,TGTGCCAGCAGCGATGTGGGGGACGCTTTCTTT
TRBV7-6,TRBJ2-7,TRBD1,NA,CASSLGQGAHEQYF,TGTGCCAGCAGCTTAGGACAGGGGGCCCACGAGCAGTACTTC
TRBV30,TRBJ2-5,NA,NA,CAWSVKETQYF,TGTGCCTGGAGTGTAAAGGAGACCCAGTACTTC
TRBV30,TRBJ1-6,TRBD1,NA,CAWSRDRDVPYNSPLHF,TGTGCCTGGAGTAGGGACAGGGATGTACCCTATAATTCACCCCTCCACTTT
TRBV25-1,TRBJ1-2,NA,NA,CASSESSGRPNYGYTF,TGTGCCAGCAGTGAATCATCGGGACGGCCTAACTATGGCTACACCTTC
TRBV10-3,TRBJ2-6,NA,NA,CAISESRGGANVLTF,TGTGCCATCAGTGAGTCGAGGGGTGGGGCCAACGTCCTGACTTTC
TRBV9,TRBJ1-1,TRBD1,NA,CASSSGAGGVGTEAFF,TGTGCCAGCAGCTCAGGGGCAGGGGGCGTTGGCACTGAAGCTTTCTTT
TRBV29-1,TRBJ2-5,TRBD2,NA,CSVDGRGSYETQYF,TGCAGCGTTGATGGGCGGGGGTCGTATGAGACCCAGTACTTC
TRBV6-6,TRBJ2-5,TRBD1,NA,CASRTGEPIAQYF,TGTGCCAGCAGAACAGGGGAGCCTATAGCCCAGTACTTC
TRBV6-6,TRBJ2-5,TRBD1,NA,CASMTPGQGAKTQYF,TGTGCCAGCATGACCCCGGGACAGGGGGCTAAGACCCAGTACTTC
TRBV11-1,TRBJ2-3,TRBD2,few,CASSLASGVWAQYF,TGTGCCAGCAGCTTAGCTAGCGGGGTTTGGGCGCAGTATTTT
TRBV4-1,TRBJ2-4,NA,NA,CASSSPVSPRAKNIQYF,TGCGCCAGCAGCTCCCCGGTCTCCCCTCGAGCCAAAAACATTCAGTACTTC
TRBV29-1,TRBJ2-3,NA,NA,CSVDETGPRTDTQYF,TGCAGCGTTGATGAGACGGGACCTCGCACAGATACGCAGTATTTT
TRBV29-1,TRBJ2-2,NA,NA,CSVEEGVTGELFF,TGCAGCGTTGAAGAGGGGGTTACCGGGGAGCTGTTTTTT
TRBV4-3,TRBJ2-3,TRBD2,few,CASSQGGRGVTDTQYF,TGCGCCAGCAGCCAAGGAGGGAGGGGTGTAACAGATACGCAGTATTTT
TRBV5-1,TRBJ1-1,NA,once,CASSLGDTEAFF,TGCGCCAGCAGTTTGGGGGACACTGAAGCTTTCTTT
TRBV4-3,TRBJ2-5,TRBD2,once,CASSPGGGPRGETQYF,TGCGCCAGCAGCCCGGGCGGGGGTCCCCGGGGGGAGACCCAGTACTTC
TRBV29-1,TRBJ2-1,TRBD2,NA,CSVRGGGAYEQFF,TGCAGCGTGAGAGGCGGGGGGGCCTATGAGCAGTTCTTC